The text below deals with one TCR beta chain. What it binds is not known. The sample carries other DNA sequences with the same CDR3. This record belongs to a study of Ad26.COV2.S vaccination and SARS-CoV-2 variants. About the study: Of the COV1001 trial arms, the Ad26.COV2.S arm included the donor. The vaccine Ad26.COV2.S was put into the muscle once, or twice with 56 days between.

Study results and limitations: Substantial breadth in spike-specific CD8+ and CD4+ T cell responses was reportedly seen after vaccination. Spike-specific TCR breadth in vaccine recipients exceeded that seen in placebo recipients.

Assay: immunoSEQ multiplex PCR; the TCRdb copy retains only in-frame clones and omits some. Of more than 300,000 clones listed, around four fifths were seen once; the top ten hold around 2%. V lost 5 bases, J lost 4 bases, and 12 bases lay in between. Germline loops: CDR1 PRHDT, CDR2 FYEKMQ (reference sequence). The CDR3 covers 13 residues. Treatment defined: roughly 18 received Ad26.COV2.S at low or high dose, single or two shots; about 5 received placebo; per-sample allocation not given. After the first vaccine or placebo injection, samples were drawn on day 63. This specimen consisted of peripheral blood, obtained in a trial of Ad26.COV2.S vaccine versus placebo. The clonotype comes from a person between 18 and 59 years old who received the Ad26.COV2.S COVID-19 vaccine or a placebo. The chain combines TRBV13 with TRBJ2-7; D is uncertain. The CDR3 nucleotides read TGTGCCAGCAGCCCGCCTGGGCCGTACGAGCAGTACTTC. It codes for CASSPPGPYEQYF.